The source of this T cell receptor beta chain is a study of human T cells and chemical hapten exposure. As for the study in general: The variation in per-sample TCR yields arose mainly from small differences in pooled library volumes. General study results and limits: There was no change with DPC sensitization in TCRs above 1 in 1000 frequency.

Unique molecular identifiers were linked by the library to individual cDNA molecules. As originally analysed: Samples contained a median of around 89,000 TCRs, with a range of about 23,224 to 700,000. TCRdb analysed the reads with MiXCR anew, one entry per CDR3 protein. The V and J calls shown here were made by TCRdb, not taken from the authors' results. The table lists about 120,000 distinct CDR3 sequences, roughly 8.5% of them singletons, with approximately 1.5% in the top ten. Worth noting for this clonotype: Its target is unknown.

Unseparated into fractions, whole blood served as the source from which total RNA was extracted. The V end lost 0 bases, the J end lost 8 bases, and 7 bases lay between the germline ends. The CDR3 covers 12 residues. Germline V gene lookup returns CDR1 SGDLS and CDR2 YYNGEE. The chain carries TRBV9 and TRBJ2-3; D is unclear. The sequencing sample was made of whole blood. The clonotype was recovered from a human donor in good health. Some clones in this sample may be carry-over from other donors' samples. DNA of the CDR3: TGTGCCAGCAGCGTAGGAGACGGTACGCAGTATTTT. This encodes CASSVGDGTQYF.